The 15 T cell receptor beta chains reported below all come from one sample, sequenced in a study of cytomegalovirus exposure and HLA in healthy donors. It was with 60 Vbeta and 13 Jbeta primers that the PCR ran. Profiling relied on immunoSEQ multiplex PCR, and the TCRdb table lists in-frame clones only, not all of them. The sample consists of some 140,000 clones, approximately 80% of them appearing once. The sequenced sample was PBMCs. These receptors came from a woman in her forties in good health and CMV-seropositive.

V gene TRBV30 combines with J gene TRBJ2-1; D gene uncertain. The CDR3 sequence is 15 residues long. Trimming removed 4 bases at V and 0 bases at J, with 13 bases between. The germline gives CDR1 GTSNPN, CDR2 SVGIG (reference sequence). The CDR3 bases are TGTGCCTGGAATTTTGCGTCTAGCTCCTACAATGAGCAGTTCTTC. Translation: CAWNFASSSYNEQFF.

The chain uses TRBV4-1 and TRBJ2-3; 12 nucleotides align to TRBD2. The ends lost 1 base at V and 3 bases at J; junction bases unmatched: 8. This CDR3 spans 18 amino acids. CDR1 and CDR2 (germline): MGHRA, YSYEKL. For the CDR3, the DNA is TGCGCCAGCAGCCAAGTCCCCCTAGCGGGAGGGAGAACAGATACGCAGTATTTT. As protein: CASSQVPLAGGRTDTQYF.

This rearrangement joins TRBV25-1 to TRBJ2-6; D is uncertain. The CDR3 runs 18 residues. Germline assignment: CDR1 MGHDK and CDR2 SYGVNS. Trimming pared 1 base from V and 0 bases from J, leaving 13 bases between. The DNA of the CDR3 is TGTGCCAGCAGTGAATGGAGAAAGGCCAGCTCTGGGGCCAACGTCCTGACTTTC. Its protein is CASSEWRKASSGANVLTF.

The chain has TRBV13 and TRBJ2-3, with D possibly matching TRBD2 (6 bases). V lost 1 base, J lost 1 base, and 9 bases lay in between. CDR1 PRHDT and CDR2 FYEKMQ come from the germline V gene (reference sequence). This CDR3 region has 15 residues. The CDR3 loop reads CASSLAGLGTDTQYF. In DNA form, the CDR3 reads TGTGCCAGCAGCTTAGCGGGACTCGGCACAGATACGCAGTATTTT.

In this sample, this clone turned up once. The V and J genes are TRBV5-8 and TRBJ1-5; D ambiguous. CDR1 SGHTS and CDR2 YDEGEE come from the germline V gene. V gave up 3 bases and J gave up 10 bases, with 8 bases separating them. This CDR3 region has 11 residues. This chain's CDR3 is CASSSLGPQHF. The CDR3 coding sequence is TGTGCCAGCAGCTCCCTAGGACCCCAGCATTTT.

The V gene is TRBV10-3, the J gene TRBJ1-4; D unresolved. Per the germline V gene, CDR1 is ENHRY and CDR2 is SYGVKD. V lost 3 bases and J lost 7, with 6 bases in between. CDR3 length: 12 residues. The CDR3 region has the DNA TGTGCCATCAGTGAATTCGGTGAAAAACTGTTTTTT. Encoded protein: CAISEFGEKLFF.

This clone was seen only once. The chain's CDR3 is CATSRGAGGNTEAFF. CDR3 coding DNA: TGTGCCACCAGCAGAGGGGCAGGGGGGAACACTGAAGCTTTCTTT. The chain employs TRBV15 and TRBJ1-1; 7 nucleotides line up with TRBD1. CDR1 is LNHNV and CDR2 is YYDKDF in the germline V gene (reference sequence). The CDR3 runs 15 residues. With 1 base clipped from V and 1 base from J, the junction kept 3 bases outside the gene matches. The whole variable domain, remainder taken from reference TRBV15 and TRBJ1-1, is DAMVIQNPRYQVTQFGKPVTLSCSQTLNHNVMYWYQQKSSQAPKLLFHYYDKDFNNEADTPDNFQSRRPNTSFCFLDIRSPGLGDTAMYLCATSRGAGGNTEAFFGQGTRLTVV.

CDR3 in DNA: TGTGCCAGCAGCTTGGCTGGGGCAGGGCCCTCCTACGAGCAGTACTTC. Encoded protein: CASSLAGAGPSYEQYF. The J gene is TRBJ2-7, the V gene TRBV5-8; the D gene is possibly TRBD1 (5 bases). Looked up from germline, CDR1 is SGHTS and CDR2 is YDEGEE. The CDR3 loop spans 16 amino acids. V shed 0 bases and J shed 0 bases, with 13 bases lying between them.

In its sample, this clone was seen once. V is TRBV6-1 and J is TRBJ2-7; 9 bases are shared with TRBD1. V was clipped by 3 bases and J by 5 bases; unmatched bases: 8. Germline CDR1 MNHNS, CDR2 SASEGT. The CDR3 is made up of 15 amino acids. In DNA form, the CDR3 reads TGTGCCAGCAGTGATAGGGGGGACAGGGTCCACGAGCAGTACTTC. Its protein is CASSDRGDRVHEQYF.

Remarks on this clone: The sample contains more than one DNA sequence encoding this CDR3. CDR3 protein: CASSTTGNNQPQHF. The CDR3 region has the DNA TGTGCCAGTAGTACGACAGGGAACAATCAGCCCCAGCATTTT. The V and J genes are TRBV19 and TRBJ1-5; 7 nucleotides line up with TRBD1. Germline CDR1 reads LNHDA; CDR2 reads SQIVND (reference sequence). V lost 4 bases, J lost 3 bases, and 3 bases stayed unmatched. CDR3 length: 14 residues. Drawing the rest from reference TRBV19 and TRBJ1-5, the complete variable domain is DGGITQSPKYLFRKEGQNVTLSCEQNLNHDAMYWYRQDPGQGLRLIYYSQIVNDFQKGDIAEGYSVSREKKESFPLTVTSAQKNPTAFYLCASSTTGNNQPQHFGDGTRLSIL.

The chain uses TRBV5-1 and TRBJ2-1, with 8 bases identical to TRBD2. Per the germline V gene, CDR1 is SGHRS and CDR2 is YFSETQ. V trimming: 3 bases; J trimming: 7 bases; junction bases outside the gene matches: 12. There are 16 residues in the CDR3. DNA of the CDR3: TGCGCCAGCAGCTCCATAACTAGCGGAGGGGGGAATGAGCAGTTCTTC. It yields the protein CASSSITSGGGNEQFF.

The chain carries TRBV5-1 and TRBJ2-7; no clear D gene. Germline V gene data show CDR1 as SGHRS and CDR2 as YFSETQ. Trimming pared 0 bases from V and 3 bases from J, leaving 7 bases between. The CDR3 consists of 13 residues. The CDR3, as DNA: TGCGCCAGCAGCTTGGAACAGATCTACGAGCAGTACTTC. Translated: CASSLEQIYEQYF.

The count of this clone is one. Being one base from a much bigger clone, this may be a read error. The chain carries TRBV6-6 and TRBJ1-1; D is unclear. Germline CDR1 is MNHNY and CDR2 is SVGAGI (reference sequence). The V gene lost 0 bases and the J gene lost 1 base, with 6 bases spanning the gap. The CDR3 totals 14 residues. CDR3 residues: CASSYSRQNTEAFF. The CDR3 region has the DNA TGTGCCAGCAGTTACTCTCGACAGAACACTGAAGCTTTCTTT.

The genes are TRBV11-2 and TRBJ1-2, with TRBD1 matching 7 bases. With V trimmed by 5 bases and J by 7 bases, 7 bases remained unmatched. The CDR3 contains 13 residues. CDR1 and CDR2 (germline): SGHAT, FQNNGV. The CDR3 DNA is TGTGCCAGCAGCCAGGACAGGATTAGTGGCTACACCTTC. It yields the protein CASSQDRISGYTF.

A note on this clone: One junction end disagrees with the germline gene, perhaps due to a read error. This chain links TRBV7-7 with TRBJ2-1, with D maybe TRBD2 (5 bases). CDR1 is SSHAT, CDR2 FNYEAQ, per germline (reference sequence). The CDR3 is 13 amino acids. This chain's CDR3 is CASSLLGAGEQFF. Here the CDR3 DNA reads TGTGCTAGCAGCTTATTGGGAGCTGGTGAGCAGTTCTTC.